This T cell receptor beta chain was retrieved from a study of post-analysis software for immune sequencing data. Across the study: The disease courses spanned relapsing-remitting, secondary progressive and progressive-relapsing forms of multiple sclerosis. Regarding the study as a whole: Compared with controls, patients had more of about 5 TRBV segments, including TRBV5-6, TRBV5-1 and TRBV20-1.

This clonotype was detected a few times. Its antigen is still unknown. Unique molecular identifiers were carried by the TCR beta cDNA libraries. T cells, roughly 0.95 to 10 million of them, yielded a few hundred thousand cDNA molecules. TCRdb re-called the PCR reads with MiXCR, one entry per CDR3 protein. The repertoire consists of around 770,000 distinct CDR3 sequences, with 40% to 55% occurring once and the leading ten covering roughly 4.9%. Trimming pared 5 bases from V and 9 bases from J, leaving 13 bases between. Germline CDR1 is SGHTA and CDR2 is FQGTGA. There are 12 residues in the CDR3. The chain joins TRBV7-3 to TRBJ1-2; D remains ambiguous. This TCR was sampled from a girl between 5 and 17 years old with multiple sclerosis. Sequencing was done on a sample of blood. The CDR3 sequence: CASSPDGRSYTF. In DNA form, the CDR3 reads TGTGCCAGCAGCCCAGACGGAAGGAGCTACACCTTC.